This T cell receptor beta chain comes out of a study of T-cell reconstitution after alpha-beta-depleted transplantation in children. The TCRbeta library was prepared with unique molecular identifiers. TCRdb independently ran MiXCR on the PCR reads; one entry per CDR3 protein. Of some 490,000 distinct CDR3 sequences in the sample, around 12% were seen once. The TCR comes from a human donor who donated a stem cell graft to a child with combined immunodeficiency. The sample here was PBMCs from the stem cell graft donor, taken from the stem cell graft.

The CDR3, as DNA: TGTGCCAGCAGTATCCAGCCGGGACTTGGGGGTACGCAGTATTTT. Translated: CASSIQPGLGGTQYF. V usage is TRBV11-3 and J usage is TRBJ2-3; possible D gene TRBD2, 6 bases. Deletions cut 6 bases from V and 8 bases from J, with 21 bases between. This CDR3 comprises 15 residues. Germline V gives CDR1 SGHNT, CDR2 YENEEA.